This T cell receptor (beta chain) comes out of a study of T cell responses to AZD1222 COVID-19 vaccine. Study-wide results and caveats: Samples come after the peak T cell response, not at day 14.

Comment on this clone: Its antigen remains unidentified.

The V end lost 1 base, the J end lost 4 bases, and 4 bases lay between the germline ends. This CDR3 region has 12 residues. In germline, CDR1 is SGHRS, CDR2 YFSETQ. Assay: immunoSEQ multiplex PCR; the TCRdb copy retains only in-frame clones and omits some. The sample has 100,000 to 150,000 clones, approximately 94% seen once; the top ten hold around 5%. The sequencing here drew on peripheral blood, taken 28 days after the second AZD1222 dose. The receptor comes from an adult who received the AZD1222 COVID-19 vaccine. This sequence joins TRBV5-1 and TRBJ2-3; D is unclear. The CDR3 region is CASSLLSDTQYF. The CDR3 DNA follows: TGCGCCAGCAGCTTGTTGTCAGATACGCAGTATTTT.